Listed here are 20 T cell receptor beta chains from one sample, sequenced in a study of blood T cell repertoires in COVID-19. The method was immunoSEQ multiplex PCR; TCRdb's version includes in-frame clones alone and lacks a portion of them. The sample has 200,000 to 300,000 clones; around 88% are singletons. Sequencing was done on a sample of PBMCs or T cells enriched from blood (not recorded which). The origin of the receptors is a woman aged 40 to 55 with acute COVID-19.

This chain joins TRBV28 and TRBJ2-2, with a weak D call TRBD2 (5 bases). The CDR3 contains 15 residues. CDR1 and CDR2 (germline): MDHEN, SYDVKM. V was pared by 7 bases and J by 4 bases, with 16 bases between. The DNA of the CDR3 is TGTGCCAGCACTGATCGGAGGTTGGTCACCGGGGAGCTGTTTTTT. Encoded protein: CASTDRRLVTGELFF.

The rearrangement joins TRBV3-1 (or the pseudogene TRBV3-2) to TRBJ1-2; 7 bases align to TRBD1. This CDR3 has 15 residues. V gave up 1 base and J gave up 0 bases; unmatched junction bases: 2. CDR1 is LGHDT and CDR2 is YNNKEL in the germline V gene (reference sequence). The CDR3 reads CASSQATGANYGYTF. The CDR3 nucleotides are TGTGCCAGCAGCCAAGCCACAGGGGCTAACTATGGCTACACCTTC.

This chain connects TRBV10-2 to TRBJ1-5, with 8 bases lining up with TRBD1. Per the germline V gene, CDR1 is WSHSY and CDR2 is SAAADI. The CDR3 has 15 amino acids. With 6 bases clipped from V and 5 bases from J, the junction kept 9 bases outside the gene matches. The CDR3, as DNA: TGCGCCAGCAGACTAGGGACAGGCAGTGATCAGCCCCAGCATTTT. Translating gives CASRLGTGSDQPQHF.

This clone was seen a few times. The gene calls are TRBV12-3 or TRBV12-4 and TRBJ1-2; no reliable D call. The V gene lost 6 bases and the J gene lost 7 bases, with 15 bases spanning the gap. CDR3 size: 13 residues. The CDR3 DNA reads TGTGCCAGCAGCCAGGCGGGGTTTGGTGGCTACACCTTC. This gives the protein CASSQAGFGGYTF.

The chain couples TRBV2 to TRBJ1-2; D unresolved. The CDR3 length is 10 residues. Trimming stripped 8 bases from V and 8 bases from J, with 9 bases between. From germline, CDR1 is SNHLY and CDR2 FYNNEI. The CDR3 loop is CASGGGGYTF. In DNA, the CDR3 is TGTGCCAGCGGAGGTGGCGGCTACACCTTC.

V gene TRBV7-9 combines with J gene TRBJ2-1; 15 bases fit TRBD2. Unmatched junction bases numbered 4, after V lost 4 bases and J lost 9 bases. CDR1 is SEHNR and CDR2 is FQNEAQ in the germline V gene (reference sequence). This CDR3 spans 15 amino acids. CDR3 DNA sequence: TGTGCCAGCAGCTATGGGACTAGCGGGAGGTTTGAGCAGTTCTTC. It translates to CASSYGTSGRFEQFF.

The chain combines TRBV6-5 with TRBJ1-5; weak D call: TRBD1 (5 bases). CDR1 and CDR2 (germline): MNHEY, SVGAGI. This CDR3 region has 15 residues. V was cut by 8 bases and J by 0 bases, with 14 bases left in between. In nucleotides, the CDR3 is TGTGCCAGCCGCGGGGGGGGGTTTAGCAATCAGCCCCAGCATTTT. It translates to CASRGGGFSNQPQHF.

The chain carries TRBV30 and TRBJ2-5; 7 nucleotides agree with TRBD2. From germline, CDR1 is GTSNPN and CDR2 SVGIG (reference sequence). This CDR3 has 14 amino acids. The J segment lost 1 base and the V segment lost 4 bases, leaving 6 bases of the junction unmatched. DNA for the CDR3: TGTGCCTGGACCCCAAGCGGGGCCCAAGAGACCCAGTACTTC. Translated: CAWTPSGAQETQYF.

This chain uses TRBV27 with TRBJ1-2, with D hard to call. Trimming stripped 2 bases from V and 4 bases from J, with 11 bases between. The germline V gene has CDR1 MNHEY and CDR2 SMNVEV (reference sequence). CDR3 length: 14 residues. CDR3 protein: CASSLRGPSYGYTF. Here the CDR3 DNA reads TGTGCCAGCAGTTTAAGAGGGCCCTCCTATGGCTACACCTTC.

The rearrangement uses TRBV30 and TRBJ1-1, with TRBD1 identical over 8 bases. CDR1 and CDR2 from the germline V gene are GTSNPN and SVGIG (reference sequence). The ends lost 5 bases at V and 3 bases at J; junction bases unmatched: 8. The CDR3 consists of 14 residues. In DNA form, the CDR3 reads TGTGCCTGGGACGGACAGGGATTTGACACTGAAGCTTTCTTT. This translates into CAWDGQGFDTEAFF.

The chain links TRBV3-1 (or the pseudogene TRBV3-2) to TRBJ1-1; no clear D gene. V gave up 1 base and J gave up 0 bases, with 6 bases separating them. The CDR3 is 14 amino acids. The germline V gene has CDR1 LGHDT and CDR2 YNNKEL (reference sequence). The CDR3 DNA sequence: TGTGCCAGCAGCCAAGCCCCAATGAACACTGAAGCTTTCTTT. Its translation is CASSQAPMNTEAFF.

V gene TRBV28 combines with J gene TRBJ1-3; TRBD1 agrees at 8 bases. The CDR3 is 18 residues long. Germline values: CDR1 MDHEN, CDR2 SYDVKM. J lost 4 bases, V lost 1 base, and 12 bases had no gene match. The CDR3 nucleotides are TGTGCCAGCAGTTTATTCGGAAGGACAGGGAGAAAAGGAAACACCATATATTTT. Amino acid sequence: CASSLFGRTGRKGNTIYF.

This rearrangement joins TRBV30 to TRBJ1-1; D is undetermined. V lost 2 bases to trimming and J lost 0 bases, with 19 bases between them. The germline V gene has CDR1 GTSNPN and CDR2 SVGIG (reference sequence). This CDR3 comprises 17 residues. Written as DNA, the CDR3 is TGTGCCTGGAGTTCCTCCTTGGGGAGGAGGGTGAACACTGAAGCTTTCTTT. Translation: CAWSSSLGRRVNTEAFF.

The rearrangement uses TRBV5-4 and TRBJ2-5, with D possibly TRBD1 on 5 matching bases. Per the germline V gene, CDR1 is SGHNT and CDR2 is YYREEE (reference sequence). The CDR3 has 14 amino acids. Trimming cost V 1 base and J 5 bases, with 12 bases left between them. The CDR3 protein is CASSLWGSEETQYF. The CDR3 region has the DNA TGTGCCAGCAGCTTGTGGGGCAGTGAGGAGACCCAGTACTTC.

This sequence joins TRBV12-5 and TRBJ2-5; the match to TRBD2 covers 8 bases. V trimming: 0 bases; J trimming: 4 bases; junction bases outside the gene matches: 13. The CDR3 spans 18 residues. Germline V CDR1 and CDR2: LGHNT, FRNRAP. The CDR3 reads CASGLVLGRAGARETQYF. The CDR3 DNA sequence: TGTGCTAGTGGTTTGGTACTAGGACGAGCGGGAGCCCGAGAGACCCAGTACTTC.

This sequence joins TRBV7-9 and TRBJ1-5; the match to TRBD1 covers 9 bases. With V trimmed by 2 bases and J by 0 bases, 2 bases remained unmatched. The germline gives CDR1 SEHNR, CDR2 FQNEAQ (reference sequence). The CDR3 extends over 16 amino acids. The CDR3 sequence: CASSLLDRGSNQPQHF. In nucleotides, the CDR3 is TGTGCCAGCAGCTTATTGGACAGGGGTAGCAATCAGCCCCAGCATTTT.

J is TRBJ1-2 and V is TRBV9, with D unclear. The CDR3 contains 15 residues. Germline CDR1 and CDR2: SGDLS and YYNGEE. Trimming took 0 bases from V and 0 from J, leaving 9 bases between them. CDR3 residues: CASSVGPDANYGYTF. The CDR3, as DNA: TGTGCCAGCAGCGTAGGTCCAGATGCTAACTATGGCTACACCTTC.

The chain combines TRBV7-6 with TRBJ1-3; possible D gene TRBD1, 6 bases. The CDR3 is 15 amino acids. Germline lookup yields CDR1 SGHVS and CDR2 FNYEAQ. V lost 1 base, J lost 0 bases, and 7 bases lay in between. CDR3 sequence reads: CASSLGTVSGNTIYF. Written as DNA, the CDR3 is TGTGCCAGCAGCTTAGGGACAGTCTCTGGAAACACCATATATTTT.

DNA for the CDR3: TGTGCCAGTAGTACAGAGGGGAGGGTGAACACTGAAGCTTTCTTT. This encodes CASSTEGRVNTEAFF. This sequence joins TRBV19 and TRBJ1-1, with D perhaps TRBD1 (5 bases). V dropped 4 bases and J dropped 0 bases, with 12 bases sitting between them. The CDR3 consists of 15 residues. The germline gives CDR1 LNHDA, CDR2 SQIVND (reference sequence). The full variable domain, rest sourced from reference TRBV19 and TRBJ1-1, is DGGITQSPKYLFRKEGQNVTLSCEQNLNHDAMYWYRQDPGQGLRLIYYSQIVNDFQKGDIAEGYSVSREKKESFPLTVTSAQKNPTAFYLCASSTEGRVNTEAFFGQGTRLTVV.

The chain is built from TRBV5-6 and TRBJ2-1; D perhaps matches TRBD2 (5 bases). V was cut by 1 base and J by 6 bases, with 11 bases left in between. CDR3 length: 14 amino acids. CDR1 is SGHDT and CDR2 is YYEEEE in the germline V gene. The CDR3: CASSLPEAGNEQFF. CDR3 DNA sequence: TGTGCCAGCAGCTTGCCGGAGGCAGGCAATGAGCAGTTCTTC.